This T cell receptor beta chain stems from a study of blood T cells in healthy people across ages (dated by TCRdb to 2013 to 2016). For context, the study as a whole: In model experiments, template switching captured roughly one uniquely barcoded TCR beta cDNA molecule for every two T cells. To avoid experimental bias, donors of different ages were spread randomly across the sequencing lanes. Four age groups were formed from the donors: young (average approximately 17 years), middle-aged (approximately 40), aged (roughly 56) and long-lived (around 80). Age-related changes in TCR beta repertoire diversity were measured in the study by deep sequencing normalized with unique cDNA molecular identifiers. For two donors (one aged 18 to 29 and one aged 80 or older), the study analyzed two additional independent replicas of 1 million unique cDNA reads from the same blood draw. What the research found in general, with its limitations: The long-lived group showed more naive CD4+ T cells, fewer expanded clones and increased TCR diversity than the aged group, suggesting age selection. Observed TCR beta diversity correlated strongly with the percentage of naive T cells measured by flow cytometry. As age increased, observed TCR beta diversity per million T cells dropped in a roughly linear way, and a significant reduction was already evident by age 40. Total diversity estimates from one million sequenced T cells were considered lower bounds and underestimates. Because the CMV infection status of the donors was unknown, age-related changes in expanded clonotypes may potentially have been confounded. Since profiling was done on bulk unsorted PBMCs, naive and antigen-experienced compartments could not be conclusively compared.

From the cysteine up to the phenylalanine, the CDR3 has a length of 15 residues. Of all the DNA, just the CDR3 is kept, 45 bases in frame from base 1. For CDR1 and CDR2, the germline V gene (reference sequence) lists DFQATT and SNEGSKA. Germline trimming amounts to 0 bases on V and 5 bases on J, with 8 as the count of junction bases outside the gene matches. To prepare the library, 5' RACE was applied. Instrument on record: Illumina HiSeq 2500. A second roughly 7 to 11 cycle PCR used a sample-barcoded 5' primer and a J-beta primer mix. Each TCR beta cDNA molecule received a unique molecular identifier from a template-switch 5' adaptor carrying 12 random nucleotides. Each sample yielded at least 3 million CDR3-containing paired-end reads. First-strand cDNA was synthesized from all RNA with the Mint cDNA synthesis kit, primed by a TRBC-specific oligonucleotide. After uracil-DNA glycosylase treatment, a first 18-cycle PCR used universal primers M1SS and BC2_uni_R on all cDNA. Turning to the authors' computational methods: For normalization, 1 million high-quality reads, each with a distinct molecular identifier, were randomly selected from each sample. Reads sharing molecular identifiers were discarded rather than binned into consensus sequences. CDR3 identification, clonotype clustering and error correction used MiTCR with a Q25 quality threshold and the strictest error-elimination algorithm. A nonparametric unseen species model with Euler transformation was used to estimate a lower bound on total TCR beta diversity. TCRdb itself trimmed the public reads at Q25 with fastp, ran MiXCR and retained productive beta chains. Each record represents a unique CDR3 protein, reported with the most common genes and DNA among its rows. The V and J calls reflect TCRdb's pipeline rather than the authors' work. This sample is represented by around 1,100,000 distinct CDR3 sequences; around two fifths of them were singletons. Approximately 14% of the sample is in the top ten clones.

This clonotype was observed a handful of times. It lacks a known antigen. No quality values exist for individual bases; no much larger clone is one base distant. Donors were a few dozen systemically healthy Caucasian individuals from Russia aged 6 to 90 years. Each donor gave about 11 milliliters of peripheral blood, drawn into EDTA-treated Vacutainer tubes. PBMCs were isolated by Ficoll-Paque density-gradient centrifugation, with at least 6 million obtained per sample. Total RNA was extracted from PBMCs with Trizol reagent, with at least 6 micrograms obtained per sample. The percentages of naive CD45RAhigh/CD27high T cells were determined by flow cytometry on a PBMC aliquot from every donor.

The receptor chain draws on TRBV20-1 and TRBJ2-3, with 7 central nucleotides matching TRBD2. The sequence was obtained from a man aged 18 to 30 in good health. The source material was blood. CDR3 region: CSARDWGLAGDTQYF. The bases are TGCAGTGCTAGAGATTGGGGATTAGCGGGAGATACGCAGTATTTT.